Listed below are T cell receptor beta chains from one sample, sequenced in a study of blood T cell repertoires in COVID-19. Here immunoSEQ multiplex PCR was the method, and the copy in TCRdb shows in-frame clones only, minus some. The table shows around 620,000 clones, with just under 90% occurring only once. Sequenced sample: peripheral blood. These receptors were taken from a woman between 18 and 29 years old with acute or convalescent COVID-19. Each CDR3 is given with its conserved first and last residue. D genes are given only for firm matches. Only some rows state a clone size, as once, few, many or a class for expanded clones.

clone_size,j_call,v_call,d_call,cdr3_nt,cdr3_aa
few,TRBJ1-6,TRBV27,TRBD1,TGTGCCAGCAGTGCCCGGGACAGAAGTTATAATTCACCCCTCCACTTT,CASSARDRSYNSPLHF
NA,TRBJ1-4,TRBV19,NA,TGTGCCAGTGGGGGACTCGATAGAAAACTGTTTTTT,CASGGLDRKLFF
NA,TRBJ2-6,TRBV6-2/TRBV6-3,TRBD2,TGTGCCAGCAGTACGACGGGGGGTCCGGTTTCTGGGGCCAACGTCCTGACTTTC,CASSTTGGPVSGANVLTF
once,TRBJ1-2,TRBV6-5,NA,TGTGCCAGCAGTTACGGCGCGGGAAATGGCTACACCTTC,CASSYGAGNGYTF
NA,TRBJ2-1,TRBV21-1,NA,TGTGCCAGCAGCAAACGGGGCGGGGGAATTTTAAATGAGCAGTTCTTC,CASSKRGGGILNEQFF
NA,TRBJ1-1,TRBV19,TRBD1,TGTGCCAGTAGTTACCCGACAGGGGCTGAAGCTTTCTTT,CASSYPTGAEAFF
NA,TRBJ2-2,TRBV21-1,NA,TGTGCCAGCCGTCGGGGGACCGGGGAGCTGTTTTTT,CASRRGTGELFF
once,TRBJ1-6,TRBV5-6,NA,TGTGCCAGCAGCTACTACACTCGAAGCAATTCACCCCTCCACTTT,CASSYYTRSNSPLHF
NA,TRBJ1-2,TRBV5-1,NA,TGCGCCAGCAGCTTACCAAGAGCGGGAGGCTACACCTTC,CASSLPRAGGYTF
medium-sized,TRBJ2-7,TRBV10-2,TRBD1,TGCGCCAGCAGCCAAAGGGACAGCCTACTCAACGACTACGAGCAGTACTTC,CASSQRDSLLNDYEQYF
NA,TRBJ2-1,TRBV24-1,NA,TGTGCCACCAGTGATTTCATCAATGAGCAGTTCTTC,CATSDFINEQFF
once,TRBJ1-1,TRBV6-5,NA,TGTGCCAGCTCCGAAATGGGGGGTTACACTGAAGCTTTCTTT,CASSEMGGYTEAFF
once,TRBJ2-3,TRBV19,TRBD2,TGTGCCAGTAGTATGGGCCATAGCGGGGGGGGCCCAGATACGCAGTATTTT,CASSMGHSGGGPDTQYF
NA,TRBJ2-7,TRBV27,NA,TGTGCCAGCAGTTTCCAGGACTCATCCTACGAGCAGTACTTC,CASSFQDSSYEQYF
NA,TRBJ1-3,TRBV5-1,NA,TGCGCCAGCAGCTTGGGTTCGGGGGTTGGAAACACCATATATTTT,CASSLGSGVGNTIYF
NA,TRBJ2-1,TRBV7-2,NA,TGTGCCAGCAGCTTGCTACCCTCGGTAAATGAGCAGTTCTTC,CASSLLPSVNEQFF
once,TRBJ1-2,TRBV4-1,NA,TGCGCCAGCAGCCCAGGCAGTTTACGCTATGGCTACACCTTC,CASSPGSLRYGYTF
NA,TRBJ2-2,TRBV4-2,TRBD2,TGTGCCAGCAGCCACGCCCCTAGCGGGGGCCCGAACACCGGGGAGCTGTTTTTT,CASSHAPSGGPNTGELFF
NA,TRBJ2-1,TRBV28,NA,TGTGCCAGCTCCCGCCTCCCCCCCGGTAATGAGCAGTTCTTC,CASSRLPPGNEQFF
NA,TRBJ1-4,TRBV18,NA,TGTGCCAGCTCACAAATGGCACGCCAGAATGAAAAACTGTTTTTT,CASSQMARQNEKLFF
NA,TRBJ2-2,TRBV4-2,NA,TGTGCCAGCAGCCAAATGACTGGGAGCACCGGGGAGCTGTTTTTT,CASSQMTGSTGELFF
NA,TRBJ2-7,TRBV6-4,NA,TGTGCCAGCAGTGACAGAGTCCTCTCCTACGAGCAGTACTTC,CASSDRVLSYEQYF
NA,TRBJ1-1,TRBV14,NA,TGTGCCAGCAGCCAAGATCCCGAAATTAGGGGGACTGAAGCTTTCTTT,CASSQDPEIRGTEAFF
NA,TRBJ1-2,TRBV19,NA,TGTGCCAGCAGTATAGATTCTGCCAGGAATGGCTACACCTTC,CASSIDSARNGYTF
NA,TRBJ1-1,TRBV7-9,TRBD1,TGTGCCAGCAGCTTAGCGCGACAGGGTAACACTGAAGCTTTCTTT,CASSLARQGNTEAFF
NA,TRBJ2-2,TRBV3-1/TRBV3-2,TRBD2,TGTGCCAGCAGCGTCCGGACTAGCGGGAACACCGGGGAGCTGTTTTTT,CASSVRTSGNTGELFF
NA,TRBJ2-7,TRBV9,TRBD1,TGTGCCAGCAGCGGAGAAAGGGGACAGGGTATCTACGAGCAGTACTTC,CASSGERGQGIYEQYF
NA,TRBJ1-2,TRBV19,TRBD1,TGTGCCAGTAGTGGCCAGGGGGCCGTCGGGGGCTACACCTTC,CASSGQGAVGGYTF
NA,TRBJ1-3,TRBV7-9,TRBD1,TGTGCCAGCAGCTTCGGACAGGGAACAGCTGGAAACACCATATATTTT,CASSFGQGTAGNTIYF
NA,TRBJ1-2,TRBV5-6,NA,TGTGCCAGCAGCTCGGACTTAACAGGGTTTGTGGGCTACACCTTC,CASSSDLTGFVGYTF
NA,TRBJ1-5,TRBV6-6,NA,TGTGCCAGCAGTTACTTTAGCGGCGGCAATCAGCCCCAGCATTTT,CASSYFSGGNQPQHF
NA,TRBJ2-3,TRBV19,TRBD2,TGTGCCAGTAGTCGGACGGGAGGGACGCAGTATTTT,CASSRTGGTQYF
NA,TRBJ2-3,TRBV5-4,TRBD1,TGTGCCAGTAGCGAAGGGGGCGCGCAGTATTTT,CASSEGGAQYF
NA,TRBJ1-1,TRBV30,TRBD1,TGTGCCTGGGCCACAGGGGTGGTGGGGAACACTGAAGCTTTCTTT,CAWATGVVGNTEAFF
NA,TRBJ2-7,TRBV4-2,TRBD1,TGTGCCAGCAGCCAAGATACGGGGACAGGGTCCTACGAGCAGTACTTC,CASSQDTGTGSYEQYF
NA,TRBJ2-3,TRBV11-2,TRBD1,TGTGCCAGCAGCCCATGGACAGGGATTAGGACAGATACGCAGTATTTT,CASSPWTGIRTDTQYF
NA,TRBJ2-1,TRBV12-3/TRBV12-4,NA,TGTGCCAGCAGTCTCCGAGGAGCAGATGAGCAGTTCTTC,CASSLRGADEQFF
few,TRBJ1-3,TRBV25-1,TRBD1,TGTGCCAGCCTCATCCTATGGGACAGGACAAAGGTAGACACCATATATTTT,CASLILWDRTKVDTIYF
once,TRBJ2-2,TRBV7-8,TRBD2,TGTGCCAGCAGCTCGACGATTCTAGAGCGGGGGCCGAACACCGGGGAGCTGTTTTTT,CASSSTILERGPNTGELFF
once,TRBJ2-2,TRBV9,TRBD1,TGTGCCAGCAGAGCCGGGACAGGGTACGGCGGGGAGCTGTTTTTT,CASRAGTGYGGELFF
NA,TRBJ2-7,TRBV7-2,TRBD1,TGTGCCAGCAGCTCCGCGGGACAGGGGATTCCCGAGCAGTACTTC,CASSSAGQGIPEQYF
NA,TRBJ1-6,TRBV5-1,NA,TGCGCCAGCAGCCCCGGGGGGGACTCCTATAATTCACCCCTCCACTTT,CASSPGGDSYNSPLHF